This entry is about one T cell receptor (beta chain). Its antigen is undetermined. One end of the junction varies from germline; a read error may be responsible. The source of the sample is a study of cytomegalovirus exposure and HLA in healthy donors. The germline V gene has CDR1 MNHNY and CDR2 SVGAGI (reference sequence). The CDR3 covers 11 residues. Overall study results and limits: One cluster of highly shared sequence variants probably arose as a sequencing artifact. A previous analysis found most TCR beta V segments productive roughly 90% or roughly 30% of the time.

Each donor's status was that of a healthy bone marrow donor. Donors showed nominal health when sampled, although they likely had unrecorded immune exposures. Use of 60 Vbeta and 13 Jbeta primers characterized the PCR. Clones were sequenced by immunoSEQ multiplex PCR, and TCRdb holds only the in-frame ones, with some missing. Of 95,000 to 100,000 clones listed, around three quarters are singletons. This TCR was recovered from a man aged 55 to 70 in good health and CMV-seropositive. The V gene is TRBV6-6, the J gene TRBJ2-7; 9 positions match TRBD1. What was sequenced was PBMCs. CDR3 nucleotide sequence: TGTGCCAGCAGCTACGGACAGGGGAGTCACTTC. This gives the protein CASSYGQGSHF.